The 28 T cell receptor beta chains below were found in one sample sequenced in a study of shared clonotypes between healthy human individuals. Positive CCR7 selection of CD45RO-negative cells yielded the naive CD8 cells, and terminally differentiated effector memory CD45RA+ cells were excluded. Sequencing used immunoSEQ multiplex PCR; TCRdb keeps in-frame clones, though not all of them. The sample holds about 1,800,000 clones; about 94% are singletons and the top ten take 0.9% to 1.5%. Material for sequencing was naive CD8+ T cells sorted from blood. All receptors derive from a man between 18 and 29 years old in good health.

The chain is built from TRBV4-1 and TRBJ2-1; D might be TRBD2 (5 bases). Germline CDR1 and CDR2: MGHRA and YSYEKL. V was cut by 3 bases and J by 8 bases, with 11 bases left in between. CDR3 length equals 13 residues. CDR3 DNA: TGCGCCAGCAGCCAGCGTTCCGGGGATGAGCAGTTCTTC. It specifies CASSQRSGDEQFF.

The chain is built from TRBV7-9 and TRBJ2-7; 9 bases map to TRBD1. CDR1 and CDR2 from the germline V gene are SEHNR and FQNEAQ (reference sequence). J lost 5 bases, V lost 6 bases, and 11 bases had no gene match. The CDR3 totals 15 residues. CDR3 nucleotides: TGTGCCAGCAGTACCAGAGGGGACAGGGACCACGAGCAGTACTTC. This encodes CASSTRGDRDHEQYF.

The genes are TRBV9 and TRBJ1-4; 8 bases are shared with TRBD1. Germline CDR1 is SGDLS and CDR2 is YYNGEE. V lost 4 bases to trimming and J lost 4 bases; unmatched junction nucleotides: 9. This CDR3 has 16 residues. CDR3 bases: TGTGCCAGCAGCTCCCAACAGGGGGGAGGTAATGAAAAACTGTTTTTT. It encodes CASSSQQGGGNEKLFF.

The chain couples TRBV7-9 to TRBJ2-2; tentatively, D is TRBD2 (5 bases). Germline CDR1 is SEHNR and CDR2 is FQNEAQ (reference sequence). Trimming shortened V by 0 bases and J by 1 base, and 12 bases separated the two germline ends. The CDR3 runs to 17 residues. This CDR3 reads CASSLAGGDKNTGELFF. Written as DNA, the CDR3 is TGTGCCAGCAGCTTAGCAGGAGGAGATAAGAACACCGGGGAGCTGTTTTTT.

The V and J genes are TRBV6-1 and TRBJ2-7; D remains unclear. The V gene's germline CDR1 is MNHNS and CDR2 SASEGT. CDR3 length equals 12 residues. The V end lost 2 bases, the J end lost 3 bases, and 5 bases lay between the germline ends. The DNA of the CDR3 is TGTGCCAGCAGTGAAATTTACTACGAGCAGTACTTC. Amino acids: CASSEIYYEQYF.

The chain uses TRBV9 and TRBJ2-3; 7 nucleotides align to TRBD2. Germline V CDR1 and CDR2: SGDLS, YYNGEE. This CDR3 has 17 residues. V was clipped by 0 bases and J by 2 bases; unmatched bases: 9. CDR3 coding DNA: TGTGCCAGCAGCGTAGATGGGTCGGGGGGATTCACAGATACGCAGTATTTT. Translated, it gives CASSVDGSGGFTDTQYF. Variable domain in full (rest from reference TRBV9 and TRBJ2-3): DSGVTQTPKHLITATGQRVTLRCSPRSGDLSVYWYQQSLDQGLQFLIQYYNGEERAKGNILERFSAQQFPDLHSELNLSSLELGDSALYFCASSVDGSGGFTDTQYFGPGTRLTVL.

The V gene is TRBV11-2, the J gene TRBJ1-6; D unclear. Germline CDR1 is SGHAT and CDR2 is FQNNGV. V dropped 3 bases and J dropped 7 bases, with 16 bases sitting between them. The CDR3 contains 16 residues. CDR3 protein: CASSLIENQRNSPLHF. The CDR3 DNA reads TGTGCCAGCAGCTTGATAGAGAACCAGAGGAATTCACCCCTCCACTTT.

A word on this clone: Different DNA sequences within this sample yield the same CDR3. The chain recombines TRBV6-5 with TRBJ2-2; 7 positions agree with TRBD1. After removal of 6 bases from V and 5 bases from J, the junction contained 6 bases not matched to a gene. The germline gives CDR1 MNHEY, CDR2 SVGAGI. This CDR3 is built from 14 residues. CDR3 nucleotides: TGTGCCAGCAGCACTGACAGGGATACCGGGGAGCTGTTTTTT. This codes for CASSTDRDTGELFF.

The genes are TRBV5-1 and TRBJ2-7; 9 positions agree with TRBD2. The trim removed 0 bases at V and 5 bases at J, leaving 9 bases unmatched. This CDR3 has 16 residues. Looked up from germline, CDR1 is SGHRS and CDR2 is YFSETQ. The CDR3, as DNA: TGCGCCAGCAGCTTGGGACTAGCGGTCCGTTCGGACGAGCAGTACTTC. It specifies CASSLGLAVRSDEQYF.

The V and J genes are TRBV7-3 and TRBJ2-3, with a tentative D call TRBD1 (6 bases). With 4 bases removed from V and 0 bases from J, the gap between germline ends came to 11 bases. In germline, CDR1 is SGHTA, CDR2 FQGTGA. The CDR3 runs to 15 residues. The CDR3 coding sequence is TGTGCCAGCAGCTCCAGGGGTTCAAGCACAGATACGCAGTATTTT. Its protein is CASSSRGSSTDTQYF.

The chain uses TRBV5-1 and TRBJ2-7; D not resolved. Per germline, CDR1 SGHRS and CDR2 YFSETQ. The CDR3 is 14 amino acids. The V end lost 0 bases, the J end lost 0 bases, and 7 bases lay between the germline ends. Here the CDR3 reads CASSLDPFSYEQYF. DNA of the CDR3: TGCGCCAGCAGCTTGGATCCGTTCTCCTACGAGCAGTACTTC.

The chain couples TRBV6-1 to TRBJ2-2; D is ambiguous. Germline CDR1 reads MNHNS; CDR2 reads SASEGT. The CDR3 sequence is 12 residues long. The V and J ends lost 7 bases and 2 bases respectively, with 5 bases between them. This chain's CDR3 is CASMSNTGELFF. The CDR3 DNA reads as TGTGCCAGCATGTCCAACACCGGGGAGCTGTTTTTT.

CDR3 DNA: TGTGCCAGCAGCTCTATTGACACCTCCTACGAGCAGTACTTC. Its translation: CASSSIDTSYEQYF. The chain carries TRBV11-2 and TRBJ2-7, with D hard to call. CDR3 length: 14 amino acids. Trimming took off 4 bases at V and 0 bases at J, with 10 bases between the two ends. Germline loops: CDR1 SGHAT, CDR2 FQNNGV.

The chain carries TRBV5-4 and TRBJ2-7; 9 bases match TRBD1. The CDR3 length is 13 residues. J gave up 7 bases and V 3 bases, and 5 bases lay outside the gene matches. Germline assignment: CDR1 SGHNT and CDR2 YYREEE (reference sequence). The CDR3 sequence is CASSYGTGMEQYF. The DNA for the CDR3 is TGTGCCAGCAGCTACGGGACAGGGATGGAGCAGTACTTC.

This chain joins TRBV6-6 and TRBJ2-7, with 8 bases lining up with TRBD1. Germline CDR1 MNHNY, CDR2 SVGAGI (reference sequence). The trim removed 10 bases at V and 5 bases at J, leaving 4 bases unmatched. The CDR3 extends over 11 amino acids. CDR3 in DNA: TGTGCCACTCAGGGGGCGGACGAGCAGTACTTC. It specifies CATQGADEQYF.

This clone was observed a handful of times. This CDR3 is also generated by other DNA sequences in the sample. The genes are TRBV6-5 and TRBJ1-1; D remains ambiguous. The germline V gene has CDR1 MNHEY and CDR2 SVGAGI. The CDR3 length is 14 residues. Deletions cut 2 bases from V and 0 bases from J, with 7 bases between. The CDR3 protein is CASSYKGLNTEAFF. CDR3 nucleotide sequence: TGTGCCAGCAGTTACAAGGGATTGAACACTGAAGCTTTCTTT.

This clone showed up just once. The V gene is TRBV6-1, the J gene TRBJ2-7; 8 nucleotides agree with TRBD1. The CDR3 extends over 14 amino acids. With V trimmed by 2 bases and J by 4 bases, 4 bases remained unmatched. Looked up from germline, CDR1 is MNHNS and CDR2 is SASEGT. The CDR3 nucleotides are TGTGCCAGCAGTGAATGGACAGGGCTTTACGAGCAGTACTTC. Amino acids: CASSEWTGLYEQYF.

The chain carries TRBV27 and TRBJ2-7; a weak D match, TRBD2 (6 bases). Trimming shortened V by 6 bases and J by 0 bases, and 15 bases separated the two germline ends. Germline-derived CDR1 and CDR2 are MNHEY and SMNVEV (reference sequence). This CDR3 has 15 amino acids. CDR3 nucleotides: TGTGCCAGCAGCCCGGTTGGGGAGGTCTCCTACGAGCAGTACTTC. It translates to CASSPVGEVSYEQYF.

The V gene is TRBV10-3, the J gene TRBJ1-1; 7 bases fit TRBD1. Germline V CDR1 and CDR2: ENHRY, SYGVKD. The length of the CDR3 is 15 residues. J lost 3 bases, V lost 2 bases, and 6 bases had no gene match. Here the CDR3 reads CAISERGLRDTEAFF. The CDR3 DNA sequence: TGTGCCATCAGTGAGAGGGGGCTGCGGGACACTGAAGCTTTCTTT.

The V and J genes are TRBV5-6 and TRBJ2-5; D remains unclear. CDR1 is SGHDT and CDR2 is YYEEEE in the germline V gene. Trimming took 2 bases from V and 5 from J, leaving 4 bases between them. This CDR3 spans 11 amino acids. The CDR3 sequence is CASSFDETQYF. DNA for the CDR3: TGTGCCAGCAGCTTTGACGAGACCCAGTACTTC.

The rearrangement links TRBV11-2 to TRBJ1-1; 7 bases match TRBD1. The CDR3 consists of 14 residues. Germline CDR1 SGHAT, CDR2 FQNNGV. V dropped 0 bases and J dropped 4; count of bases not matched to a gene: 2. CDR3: CASSLEGGFTEAFF. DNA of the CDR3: TGTGCCAGCAGCTTAGAAGGGGGCTTCACTGAAGCTTTCTTT.

The CDR3 sequence is CASSWTERLSYNEQFF. The CDR3 DNA reads TGTGCCAGCAGCTGGACGGAGCGGTTGAGCTACAATGAGCAGTTCTTC. This chain links TRBV5-6 with TRBJ2-1; maybe TRBD2 (5 bases). CDR1 and CDR2 (germline): SGHDT, YYEEEE. V was shortened by 3 bases and J by 3 bases, with 16 bases between the two germline ends. The CDR3 loop spans 16 amino acids.

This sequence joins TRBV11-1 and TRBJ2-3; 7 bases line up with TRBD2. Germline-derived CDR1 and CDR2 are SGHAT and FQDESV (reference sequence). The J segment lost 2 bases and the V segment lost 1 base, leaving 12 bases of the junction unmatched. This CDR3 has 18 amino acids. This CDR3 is CASSLEGTGGFSTDTQYF. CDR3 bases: TGTGCCAGCAGCTTAGAGGGGACGGGGGGATTCTCCACAGATACGCAGTATTTT.

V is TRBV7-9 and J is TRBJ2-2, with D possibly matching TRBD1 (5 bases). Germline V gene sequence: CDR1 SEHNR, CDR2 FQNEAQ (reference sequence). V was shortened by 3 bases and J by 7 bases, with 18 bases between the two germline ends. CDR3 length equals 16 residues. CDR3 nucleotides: TGTGCCAGCAGCTTGGCCCGGACAATAATTCACGGGGAGCTGTTTTTT. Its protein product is CASSLARTIIHGELFF.

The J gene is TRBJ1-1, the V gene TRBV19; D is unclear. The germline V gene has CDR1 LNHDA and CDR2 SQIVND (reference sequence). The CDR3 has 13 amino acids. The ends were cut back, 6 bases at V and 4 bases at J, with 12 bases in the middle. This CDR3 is CASREIDATEAFF. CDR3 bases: TGTGCCAGTAGGGAGATCGATGCCACTGAAGCTTTCTTT.

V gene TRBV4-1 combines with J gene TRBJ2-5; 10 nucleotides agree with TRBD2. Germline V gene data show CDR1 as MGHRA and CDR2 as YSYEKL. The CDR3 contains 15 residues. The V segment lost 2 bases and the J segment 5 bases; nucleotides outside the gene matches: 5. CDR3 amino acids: CASSQLAGGGETQYF. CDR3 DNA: TGCGCCAGCAGCCAATTAGCGGGAGGTGGGGAGACCCAGTACTTC.

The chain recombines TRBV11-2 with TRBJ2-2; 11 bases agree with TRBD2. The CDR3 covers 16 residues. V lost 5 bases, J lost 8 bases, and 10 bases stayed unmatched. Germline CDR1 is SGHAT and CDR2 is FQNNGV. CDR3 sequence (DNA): TGTGCCAGCAGCCCCTGGGTAGCGGGGGGGCTAGGGGAGCTGTTTTTT. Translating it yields CASSPWVAGGLGELFF.

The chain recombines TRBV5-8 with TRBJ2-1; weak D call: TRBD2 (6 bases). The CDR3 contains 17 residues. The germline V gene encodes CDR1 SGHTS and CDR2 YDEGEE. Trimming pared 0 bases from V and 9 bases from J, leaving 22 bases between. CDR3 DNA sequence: TGTGCCAGCAGCTTGGTGGGGACCCCCGACGGAGGGAGTGAGCAGTTCTTC. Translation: CASSLVGTPDGGSEQFF.